This T cell receptor (beta chain) was identified in a study of T cell responses to AZD1222 COVID-19 vaccine. Sequencing was performed with immunoSEQ multiplex PCR; in TCRdb, only in-frame clones are kept and a portion is missing. The sample lists over 110,000 clones; 85% to 95% were seen once. Remarks on this clone: Its antigen is not identified.

Whole-study results and caveats: No day 14 peak samples; only post-peak repertoires were characterized. Along spike, vaccine-associated CD4 TCRs were found throughout, with dominance at 160-218 and 743-854. Spike-specific TCR breadth and depth went up after people got two AZD1222 doses.

This CDR3 comprises 14 residues. Trimming removed 3 bases at V and 5 bases at J, with 14 bases between. CDR1 is KGHSH and CDR2 is LQKENI in the germline V gene. This sequence originates from an adult in good health. This specimen was peripheral blood, taken on day 0 of AZD1222 vaccination. This rearrangement joins TRBV18 to TRBJ2-7, with D possibly TRBD2 on 5 matching bases. The CDR3 nucleotides are TGTGCCAGCTCACCGGCGAGGGTGGGGAACGAGCAGTACTTC. Encoded protein: CASSPARVGNEQYF.